Included here is one T cell receptor (beta chain) sequence, with context. This receptor's antigen is unknown. No base-level quality is on record; no much larger clone is a single base apart. The sample is drawn from a study of T cell responses to AZD1222 COVID-19 vaccine (dated by TCRdb to about 2021). Study-wide context: TCR sequencing was performed for more than 230 trial participants, of whom some 200 were given two doses of AZD1222 and around 25 were given two doses of MenACWY control vaccine. Trial participants were enrolled by age into 18-55, 56-69 and 70-plus year subgroups, with approximately 150, 28 and 58 TCR-sequenced participants respectively.

Here is what the overall study found, with its caveats: Because no day 14 peak-response samples were available, repertoires were characterized only after the peak T cell response. The 56-69-year group was small, and its depth increase did not reach significance, likely because of low power. Reportedly, almost half of the unique spike-specific TCRs recognized epitopes lying outside the regions that are mutated in the B.1.351 and B.1.1.7 variants. CD4 TCRs associated with the vaccine covered the entire spike protein, and the dominant responses were in regions 160-218 and 743-854. Conclusions about previously exposed vaccinees were limited because only 5 or 6 AZD1222 recipients were SARS-CoV-2 seropositive at baseline. Most participants were white British and females outnumbered males, and the authors suggested that clonal diversity may have been underestimated. A significant rise in spike-specific TCR breadth and depth was observed after two AZD1222 doses relative to day 0 and relative to MenACWY recipients.

The CDR3 measures 16 amino acids from cysteine to phenylalanine. The read is trimmed to its CDR3 DNA, 48 bases read in frame from base 1. CDR1 and CDR2 are read off the germline V gene as SGHAT and FQNNGV. Trimming costs V 0 bases and J 0 bases, and their ends lie 11 bases apart. The time point label on this specimen signifies: about 28 days (+/-7) after the second vaccine dose. Sample treatment or condition, as interpreted from the label and publication: meningococcal conjugate vaccine given as trial control. Vaccinee samples were obtained from the UK trials COV001 and COV002, which included a single-blind randomized controlled phase 2/3 trial of AZD1222 (ChAdOx1 nCoV-19) in healthy adults. Trial participant PBMC samples were collected at day 0 and day 28 after the second dose for TCRbeta chain sequencing. The CDR3 regions of human TCRbeta chains were analyzed by immunosequencing. Per the original workflow: Repertoire TCRs were checked for matches against a reference library of SARS-CoV-2-specific TCRs that had been generated using the MIRA antigen-specificity platform. Breadth was defined as the fraction of unique TCRs that were SARS-CoV-2-associated, and depth was defined as the fraction of total T cells that were SARS-CoV-2-associated. Using the MIRA data, every spike-specific TCR was mapped to the spike region that the TCR reacted to and assigned to either a CD4 or a CD8 class. Log10-transformed breadth and depth values were compared by one-way ANOVA with Sidak's multiple comparisons tests. TCRdb took over this immuneACCESS table, retaining in-frame rearrangements with V and J assigned. Such tables are incomplete; in checked studies, under half of the missing clones stem from an unresolved V gene, and the remainder is unexplained. V and J calls and clone size follow that table, whereas D and trimming were derived from the DNA. Within this sample are 120,000 to 150,000 clones, with around 90% of them counted one time only. The top ten clonotypes cover roughly 5.2% of the sample.

The sequence was collected from an adult who received the MenACWY meningococcal vaccine as a control. The V and J genes are TRBV11-2 and TRBJ1-1; no D gene is confidently identified. The starting material was peripheral blood, obtained 28 days after the second dose of the MenACWY control vaccine. The CDR3 region has the sequence CASSLERETLNTEAFF. In nucleotides, the sequence is TGTGCCAGCAGCTTAGAGCGGGAGACCTTGAACACTGAAGCTTTCTTT.